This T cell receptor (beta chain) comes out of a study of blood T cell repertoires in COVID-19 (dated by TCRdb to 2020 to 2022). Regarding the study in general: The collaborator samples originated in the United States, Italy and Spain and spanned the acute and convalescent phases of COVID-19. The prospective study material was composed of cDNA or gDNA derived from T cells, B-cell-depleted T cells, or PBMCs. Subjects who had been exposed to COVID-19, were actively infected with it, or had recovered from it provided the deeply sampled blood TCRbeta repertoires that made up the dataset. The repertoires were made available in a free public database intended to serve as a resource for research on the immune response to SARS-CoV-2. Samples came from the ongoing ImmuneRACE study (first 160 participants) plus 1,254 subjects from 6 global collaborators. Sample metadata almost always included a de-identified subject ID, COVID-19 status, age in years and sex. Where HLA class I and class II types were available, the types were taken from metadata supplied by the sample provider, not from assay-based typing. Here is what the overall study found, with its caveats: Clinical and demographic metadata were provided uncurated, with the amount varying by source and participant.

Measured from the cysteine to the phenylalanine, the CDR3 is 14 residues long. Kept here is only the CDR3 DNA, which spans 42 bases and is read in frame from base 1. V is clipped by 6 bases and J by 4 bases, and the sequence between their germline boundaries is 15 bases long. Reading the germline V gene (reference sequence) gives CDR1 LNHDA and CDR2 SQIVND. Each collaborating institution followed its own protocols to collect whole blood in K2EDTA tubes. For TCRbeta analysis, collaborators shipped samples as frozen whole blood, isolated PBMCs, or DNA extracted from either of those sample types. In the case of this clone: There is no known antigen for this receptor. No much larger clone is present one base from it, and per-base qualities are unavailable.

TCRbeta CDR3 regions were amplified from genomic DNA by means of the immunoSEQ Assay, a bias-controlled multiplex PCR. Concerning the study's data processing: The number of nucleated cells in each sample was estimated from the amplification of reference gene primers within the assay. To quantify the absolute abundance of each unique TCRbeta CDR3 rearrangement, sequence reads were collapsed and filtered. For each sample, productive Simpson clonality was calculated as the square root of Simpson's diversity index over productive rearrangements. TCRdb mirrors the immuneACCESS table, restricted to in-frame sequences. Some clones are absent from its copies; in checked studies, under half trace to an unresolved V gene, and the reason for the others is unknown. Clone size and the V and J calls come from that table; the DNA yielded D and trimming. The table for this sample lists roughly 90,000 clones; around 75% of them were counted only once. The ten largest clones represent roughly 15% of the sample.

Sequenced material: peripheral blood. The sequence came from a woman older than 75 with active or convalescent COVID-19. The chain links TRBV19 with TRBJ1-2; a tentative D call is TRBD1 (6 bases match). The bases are TGTGCCAGTAGGCAGACAGGCCTCCCCTATGGCTACACCTTC. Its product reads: CASRQTGLPYGYTF.